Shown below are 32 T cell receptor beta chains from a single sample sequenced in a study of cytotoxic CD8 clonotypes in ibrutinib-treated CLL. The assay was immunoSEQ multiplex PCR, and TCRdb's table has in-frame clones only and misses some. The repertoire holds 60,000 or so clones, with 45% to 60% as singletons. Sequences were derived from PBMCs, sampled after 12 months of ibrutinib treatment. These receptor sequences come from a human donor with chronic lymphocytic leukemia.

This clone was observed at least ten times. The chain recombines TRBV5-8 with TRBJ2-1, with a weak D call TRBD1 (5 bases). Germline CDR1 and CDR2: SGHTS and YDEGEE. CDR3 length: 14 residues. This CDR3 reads CVSRVLSSYNEQFF. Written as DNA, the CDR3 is TGTGTTAGCAGGGTCCTCAGCTCCTACAATGAGCAGTTCTTC.

Written as DNA, the CDR3 is TGTGCCAGCAGCTTGGGGGGGCACTACGAGCAGTACGTC. Residues: CASSLGGHYEQYV. The chain links TRBV7-9 to TRBJ2-7, with a tentative D call TRBD2 (7 bases). Trimming pared 3 bases from V and 3 bases from J, leaving 9 bases between. This CDR3 is built from 13 residues. Germline CDR1 is SEHNR and CDR2 is FQNEAQ (reference sequence).

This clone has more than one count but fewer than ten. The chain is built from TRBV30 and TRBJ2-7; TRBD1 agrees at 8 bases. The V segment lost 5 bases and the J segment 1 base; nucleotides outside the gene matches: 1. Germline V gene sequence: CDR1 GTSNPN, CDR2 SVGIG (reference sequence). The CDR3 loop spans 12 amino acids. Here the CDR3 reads CAWDRGSYEQYF. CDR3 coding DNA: TGTGCCTGGGACAGGGGATCCTACGAGCAGTACTTC.

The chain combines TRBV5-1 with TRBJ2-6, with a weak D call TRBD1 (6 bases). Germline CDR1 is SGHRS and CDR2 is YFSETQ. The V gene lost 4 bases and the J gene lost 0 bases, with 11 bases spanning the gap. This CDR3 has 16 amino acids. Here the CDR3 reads CASSRWTASGANVLTF. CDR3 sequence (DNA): TGCGCCAGCAGCCGCTGGACAGCCTCTGGGGCCAACGTCCTGACTTTC.

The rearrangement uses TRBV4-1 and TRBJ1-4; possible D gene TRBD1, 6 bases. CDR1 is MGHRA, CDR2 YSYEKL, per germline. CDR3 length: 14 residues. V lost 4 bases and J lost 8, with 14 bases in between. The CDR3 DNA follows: TGCGCCAGCAGCCCCTACAGCAGGGGCGAAAAACTGTTTTTT. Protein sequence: CASSPYSRGEKLFF.

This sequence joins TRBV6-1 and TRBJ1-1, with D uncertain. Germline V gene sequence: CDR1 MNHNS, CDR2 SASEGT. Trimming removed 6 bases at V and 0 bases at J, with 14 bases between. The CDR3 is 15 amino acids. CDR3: CASRAPILVNTEAFF. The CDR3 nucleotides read TGTGCCAGCAGGGCCCCTATCTTGGTGAACACTGAAGCTTTCTTT.

The CDR3 reads CASSTGQNYGYTF. The CDR3 nucleotides are TGTGCCAGCAGCACGGGACAGAACTATGGCTACACCTTC. This chain links TRBV2 with TRBJ1-2, with 7 nucleotides matching TRBD1. The CDR3 contains 13 residues. Germline lookup yields CDR1 SNHLY and CDR2 FYNNEI. The ends lost 6 bases at V and 2 bases at J; junction bases unmatched: 3.

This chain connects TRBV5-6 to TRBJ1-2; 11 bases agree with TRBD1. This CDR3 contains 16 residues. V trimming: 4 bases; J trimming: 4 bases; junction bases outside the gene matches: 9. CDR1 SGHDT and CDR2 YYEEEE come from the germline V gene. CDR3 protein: CASSPAGDRGFYGYTF. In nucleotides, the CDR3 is TGTGCCAGCAGCCCTGCCGGGGACAGGGGGTTCTATGGCTACACCTTC. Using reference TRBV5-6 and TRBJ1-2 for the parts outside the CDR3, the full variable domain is DAGVTQSPTHLIKTRGQQVTLRCSPKSGHDTVSWYQQALGQGPQFIFQYYEEEERQRGNFPDRFSGHQFPNYSSELNVNALLLGDSALYLCASSPAGDRGFYGYTFGSGTRLTVV.

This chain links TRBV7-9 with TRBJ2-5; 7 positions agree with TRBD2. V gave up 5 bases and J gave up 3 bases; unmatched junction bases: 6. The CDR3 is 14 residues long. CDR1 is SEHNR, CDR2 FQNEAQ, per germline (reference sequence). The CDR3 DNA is TGTGCCAGCAGCGTCGGGGCGGGAGAAGAGACCCAGTACTTC. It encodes CASSVGAGEETQYF.

In DNA, the CDR3 is TGTGCCAGCAGCTCCCGCCCTAACTATGGCTACACCTTC. This gives the protein CASSSRPNYGYTF. J is TRBJ1-2 and V is TRBV11-2; the D is unclear. This CDR3 contains 13 residues. Trimming stripped 4 bases from V and 0 bases from J, with 6 bases between. Germline CDR1 reads SGHAT; CDR2 reads FQNNGV. The full variable domain, with the rest looked up from reference TRBV11-2 and TRBJ1-2, is EAGVAQSPRYKIIEKRQSVAFWCNPISGHATLYWYQQILGQGPKLLIQFQNNGVVDDSQLPKDRFSAERLKGVDSTLKIQPAKLEDSAVYLCASSSRPNYGYTFGSGTRLTVV.

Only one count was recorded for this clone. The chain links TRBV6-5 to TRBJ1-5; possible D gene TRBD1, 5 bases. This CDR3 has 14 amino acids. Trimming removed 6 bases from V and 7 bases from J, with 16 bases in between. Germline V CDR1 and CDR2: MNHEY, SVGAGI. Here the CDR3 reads CASSPGRVGQPQHF. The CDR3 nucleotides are TGTGCCAGCAGCCCCGGCAGGGTTGGGCAGCCCCAGCATTTT.

CDR3 in amino acids: CAITLGQGGEQFF. CDR3 bases: TGTGCCATCACCTTGGGACAGGGGGGTGAGCAGTTCTTC. The chain recombines TRBV10-3 with TRBJ2-1; 11 positions agree with TRBD1. The CDR3 extends over 13 amino acids. Germline values: CDR1 ENHRY, CDR2 SYGVKD. Trimming at V came to 7 bases and at J to 9 bases, leaving 5 bases not matched to a gene.

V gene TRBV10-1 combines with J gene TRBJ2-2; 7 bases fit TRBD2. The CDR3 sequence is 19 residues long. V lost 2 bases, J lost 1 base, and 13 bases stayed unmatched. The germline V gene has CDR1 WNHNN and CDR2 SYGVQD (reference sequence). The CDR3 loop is CASSEVPTGGEGNTGELFF. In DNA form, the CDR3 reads TGCGCCAGCAGTGAGGTACCGACGGGGGGAGAGGGGAACACCGGGGAGCTGTTTTTT.

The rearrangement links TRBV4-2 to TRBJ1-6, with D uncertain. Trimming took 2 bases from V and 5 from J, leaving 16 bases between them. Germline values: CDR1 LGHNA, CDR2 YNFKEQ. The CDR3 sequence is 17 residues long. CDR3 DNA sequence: TGTGCCAGCAGCCAACCACTGGCGGCTAGGGATAATTCACCCCTCCACTTT. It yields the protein CASSQPLAARDNSPLHF.

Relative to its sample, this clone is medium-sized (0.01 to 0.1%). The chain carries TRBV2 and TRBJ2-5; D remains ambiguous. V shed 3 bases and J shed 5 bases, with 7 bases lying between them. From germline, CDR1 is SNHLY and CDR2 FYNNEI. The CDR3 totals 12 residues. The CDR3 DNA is TGTGCCAGCAGTGATTTGCAGGAGACCCAGTACTTC. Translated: CASSDLQETQYF.

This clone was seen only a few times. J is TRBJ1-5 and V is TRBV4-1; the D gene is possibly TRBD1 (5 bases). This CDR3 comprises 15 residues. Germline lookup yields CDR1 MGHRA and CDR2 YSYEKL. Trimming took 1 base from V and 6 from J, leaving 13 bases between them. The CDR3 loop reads CASSQADTSPQPQHF. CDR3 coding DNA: TGCGCCAGCAGCCAAGCGGACACGTCGCCTCAGCCCCAGCATTTT.

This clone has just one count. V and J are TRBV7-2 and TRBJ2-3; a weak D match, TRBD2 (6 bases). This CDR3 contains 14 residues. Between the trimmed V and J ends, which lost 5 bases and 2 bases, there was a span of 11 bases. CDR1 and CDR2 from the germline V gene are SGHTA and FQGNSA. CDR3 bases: TGTGCCAGCAGCCGGGGACTGTACACAGATACGCAGTATTTT. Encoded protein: CASSRGLYTDTQYF.

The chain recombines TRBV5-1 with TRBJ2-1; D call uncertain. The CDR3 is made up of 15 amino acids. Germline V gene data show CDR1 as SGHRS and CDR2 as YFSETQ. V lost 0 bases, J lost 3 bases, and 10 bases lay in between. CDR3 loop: CASSLAGGIYNEQFF. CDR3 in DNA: TGCGCCAGCAGCTTGGCCGGTGGGATCTACAATGAGCAGTTCTTC.

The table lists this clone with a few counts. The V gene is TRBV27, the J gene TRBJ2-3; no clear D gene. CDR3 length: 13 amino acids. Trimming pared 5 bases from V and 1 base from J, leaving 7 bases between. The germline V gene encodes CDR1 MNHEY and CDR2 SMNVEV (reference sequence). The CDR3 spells CASSNPGTDTQYF. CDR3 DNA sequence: TGTGCCAGCAGTAACCCTGGCACAGATACGCAGTATTTT.

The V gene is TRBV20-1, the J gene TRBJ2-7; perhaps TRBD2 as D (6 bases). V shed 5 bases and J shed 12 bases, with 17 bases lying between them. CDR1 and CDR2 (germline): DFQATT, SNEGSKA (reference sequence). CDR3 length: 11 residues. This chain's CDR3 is CSAPFGEVPYF. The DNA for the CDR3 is TGCAGTGCTCCCTTCGGGGAGGTGCCGTACTTC.

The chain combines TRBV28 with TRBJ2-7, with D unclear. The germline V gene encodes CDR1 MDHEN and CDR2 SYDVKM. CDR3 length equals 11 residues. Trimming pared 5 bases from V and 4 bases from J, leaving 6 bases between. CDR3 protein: CASSLKYEQYF. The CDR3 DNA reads TGTGCCAGCAGTCTCAAATACGAGCAGTACTTC. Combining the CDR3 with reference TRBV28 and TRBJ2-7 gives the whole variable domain DVKVTQSSRYLVKRTGEKVFLECVQDMDHENMFWYRQDPGLGLRLIYFSYDVKMKEKGDIPEGYSVSREKKERFSLILESASTNQTSMYLCASSLKYEQYFGPGTRLTVT.

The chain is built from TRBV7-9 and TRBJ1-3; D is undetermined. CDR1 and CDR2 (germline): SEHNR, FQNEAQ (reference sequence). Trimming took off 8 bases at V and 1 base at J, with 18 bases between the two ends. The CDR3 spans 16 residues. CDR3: CASRSSGRGSGNTIYF. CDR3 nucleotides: TGTGCCAGCCGCTCTAGCGGGCGAGGGTCTGGAAACACCATATATTTT.

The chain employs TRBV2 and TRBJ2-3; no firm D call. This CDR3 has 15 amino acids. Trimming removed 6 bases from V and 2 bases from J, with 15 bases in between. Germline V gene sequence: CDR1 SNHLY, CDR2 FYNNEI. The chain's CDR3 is CASRVLRALTDTQYF. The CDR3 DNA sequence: TGTGCCAGCAGGGTATTGCGTGCCCTCACAGATACGCAGTATTTT. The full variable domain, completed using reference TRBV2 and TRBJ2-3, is EPEVTQTPSHQVTQMGQEVILRCVPISNHLYFYWYRQILGQKVEFLVSFYNNEISEKSEIFDDQFSVERPDGSNFTLKIRSTKLEDSAMYFCASRVLRALTDTQYFGPGTRLTVL.

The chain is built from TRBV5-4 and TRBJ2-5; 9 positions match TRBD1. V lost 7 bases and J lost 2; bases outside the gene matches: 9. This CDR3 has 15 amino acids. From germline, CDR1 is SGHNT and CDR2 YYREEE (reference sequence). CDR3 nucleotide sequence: TGTGCCAGCGGGGAACAGGGGGCCTCACAAGAGACCCAGTACTTC. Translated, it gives CASGEQGASQETQYF. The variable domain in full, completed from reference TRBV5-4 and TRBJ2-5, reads ETGVTQSPTHLIKTRGQQVTLRCSSQSGHNTVSWYQQALGQGPQFIFQYYREEENGRGNFPPRFSGLQFPNYSSELNVNALELDDSALYLCASGEQGASQETQYFGPGTRLLVL.

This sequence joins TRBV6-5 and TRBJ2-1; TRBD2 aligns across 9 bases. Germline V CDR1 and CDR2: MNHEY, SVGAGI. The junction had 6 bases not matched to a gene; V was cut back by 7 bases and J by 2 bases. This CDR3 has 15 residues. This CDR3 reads CASTVRLAAYNEQFF. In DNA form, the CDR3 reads TGTGCCAGCACCGTAAGACTAGCGGCCTACAATGAGCAGTTCTTC.

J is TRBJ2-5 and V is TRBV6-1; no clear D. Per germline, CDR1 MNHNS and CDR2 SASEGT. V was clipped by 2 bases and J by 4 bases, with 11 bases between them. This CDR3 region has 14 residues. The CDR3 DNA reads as TGTGCCAGCAGTGAACTAGGTAGGAGAGAGACCCAGTACTTC. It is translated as CASSELGRRETQYF.

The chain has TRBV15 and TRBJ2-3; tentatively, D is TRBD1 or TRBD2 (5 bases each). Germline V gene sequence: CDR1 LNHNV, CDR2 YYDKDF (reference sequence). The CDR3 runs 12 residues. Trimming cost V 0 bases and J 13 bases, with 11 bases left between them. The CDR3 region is CATSRDGVGEYF. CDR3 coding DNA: TGTGCCACCAGCAGAGATGGCGTGGGGGAGTATTTT.

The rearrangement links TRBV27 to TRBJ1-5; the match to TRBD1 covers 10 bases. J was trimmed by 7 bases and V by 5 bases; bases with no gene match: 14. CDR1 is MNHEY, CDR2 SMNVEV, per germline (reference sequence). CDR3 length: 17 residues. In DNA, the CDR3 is TGTGCCAGCAGTGACAGGGGGCTCGGAGGGGCCGTCCAGCCCCAGCATTTT. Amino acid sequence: CASSDRGLGGAVQPQHF.

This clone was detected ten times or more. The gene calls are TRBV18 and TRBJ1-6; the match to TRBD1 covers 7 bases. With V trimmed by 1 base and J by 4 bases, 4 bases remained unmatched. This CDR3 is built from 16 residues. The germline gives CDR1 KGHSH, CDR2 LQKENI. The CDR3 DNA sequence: TGTGCCAGCTCACCACTTCCAGGGGGATATAATTCACCCCTCCACTTT. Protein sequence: CASSPLPGGYNSPLHF.

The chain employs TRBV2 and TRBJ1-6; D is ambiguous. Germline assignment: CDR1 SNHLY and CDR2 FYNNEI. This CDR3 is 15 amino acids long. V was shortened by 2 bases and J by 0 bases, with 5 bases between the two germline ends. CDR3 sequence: CASSETDSYNSPLHF. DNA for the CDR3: TGTGCCAGCAGTGAAACGGACTCCTATAATTCACCCCTCCACTTT.

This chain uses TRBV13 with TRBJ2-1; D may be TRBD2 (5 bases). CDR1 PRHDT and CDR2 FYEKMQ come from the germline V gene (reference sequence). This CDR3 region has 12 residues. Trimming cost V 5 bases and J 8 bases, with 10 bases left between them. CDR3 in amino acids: CASSLRGDEQFF. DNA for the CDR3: TGTGCCAGCAGCCTACGGGGAGATGAGCAGTTCTTC.

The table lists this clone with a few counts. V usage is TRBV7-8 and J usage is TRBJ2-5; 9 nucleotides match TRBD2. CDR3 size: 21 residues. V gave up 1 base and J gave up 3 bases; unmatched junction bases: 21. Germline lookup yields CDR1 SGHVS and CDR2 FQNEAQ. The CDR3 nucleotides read TGTGCCAGCAGCTTAGGGGGACGGCTAGCGGGGACCATCGGGAGGGAAGAGACCCAGTACTTC. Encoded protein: CASSLGGRLAGTIGREETQYF.